Sequencing of this T cell receptor (beta chain) was carried out in a study of T-cell reconstitution after alpha-beta-depleted transplantation in children. Preparation of the TCRbeta library involved a method that used unique molecular identifiers. One entry per CDR3 protein, called by TCRdb with MiXCR from the PCR reads. The sample contains some 520,000 distinct CDR3 sequences, over 25% of which appear only once. The CDR3 totals 15 residues. CDR1 is LNHNV and CDR2 is YYDKDF in the germline V gene (reference sequence). The V and J ends lost 0 bases and 1 base respectively, with 9 bases between them. The specimen was PBMCs from the stem cell graft donor, collected from the stem cell graft. The chain is built from TRBV15 and TRBJ1-1; tentatively, D is TRBD1 (6 bases). This clonotype was obtained from a human donor who donated a stem cell graft to a child with aplastic anemia. The CDR3 DNA reads as TGTGCCACCAGCAGAGAGCAGGGGAAGAACACTGAAGCTTTCTTT. Amino acids: CATSREQGKNTEAFF.